This TCR beta chain originates from a study of prognosis after radiotherapy for stage I lung cancer. This CDR3 is built from 17 residues. CDR1 is SGHAT, CDR2 FQNNGV, per germline. The V gene end was trimmed by 6 bases and the J gene end by 1 base; junction bases not matched to a gene: 14. Two rounds of multiplex PCR amplified TCR beta CDR3 from genomic DNA. Used in first-round PCR were primers specific to each TRBV and TRBJ gene. One entry per CDR3 protein, called by TCRdb with MiXCR from the multiplex PCR reads. There are 59,000 or so distinct CDR3 sequences in the sample; around 27% occur only once, and about 7.5% lies in the top ten. There are many counts of this clonotype.

The genes are TRBV11-2 and TRBJ1-1, with 7 bases matching TRBD1. The sequencing used PBMCs, collected before or after stereotactic body radiation therapy (not recorded which). This receptor was identified in a donor older than 45 with non-small cell lung cancer. CDR3 protein: CASSSAMTGTKNTEAFF. In DNA form, the CDR3 reads TGTGCCAGCAGTTCTGCCATGACAGGGACGAAGAACACTGAAGCTTTCTTT.